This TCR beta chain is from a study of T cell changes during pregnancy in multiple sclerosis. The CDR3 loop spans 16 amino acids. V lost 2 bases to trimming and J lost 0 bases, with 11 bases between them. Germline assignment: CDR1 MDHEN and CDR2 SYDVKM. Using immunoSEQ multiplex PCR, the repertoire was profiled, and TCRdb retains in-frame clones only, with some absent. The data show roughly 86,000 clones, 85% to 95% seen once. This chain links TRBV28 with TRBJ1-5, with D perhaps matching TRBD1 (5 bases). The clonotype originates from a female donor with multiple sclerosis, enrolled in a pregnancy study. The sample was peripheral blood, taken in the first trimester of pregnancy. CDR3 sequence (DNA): TGTGCCAGCAGTTTAAAGATAGGGGATAGCAATCAGCCCCAGCATTTT. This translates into CASSLKIGDSNQPQHF.